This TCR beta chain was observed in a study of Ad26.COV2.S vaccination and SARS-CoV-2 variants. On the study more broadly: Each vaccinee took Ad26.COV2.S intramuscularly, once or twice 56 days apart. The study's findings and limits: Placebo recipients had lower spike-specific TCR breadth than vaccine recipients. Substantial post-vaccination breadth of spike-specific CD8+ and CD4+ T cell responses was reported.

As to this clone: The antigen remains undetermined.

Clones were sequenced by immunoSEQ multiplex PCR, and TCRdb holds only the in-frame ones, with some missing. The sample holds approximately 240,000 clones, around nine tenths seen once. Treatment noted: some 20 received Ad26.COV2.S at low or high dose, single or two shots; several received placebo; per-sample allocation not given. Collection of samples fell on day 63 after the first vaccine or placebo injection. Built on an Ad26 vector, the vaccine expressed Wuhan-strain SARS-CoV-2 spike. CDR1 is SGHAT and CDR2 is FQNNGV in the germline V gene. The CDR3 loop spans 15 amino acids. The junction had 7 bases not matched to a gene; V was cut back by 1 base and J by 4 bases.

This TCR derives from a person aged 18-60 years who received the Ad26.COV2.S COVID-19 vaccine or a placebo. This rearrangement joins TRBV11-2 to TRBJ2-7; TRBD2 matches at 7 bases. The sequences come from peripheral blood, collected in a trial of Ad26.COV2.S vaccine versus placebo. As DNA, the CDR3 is TGTGCCAGCAGCTTAGCCTCTCGGGGAGGGTACGAGCAGTACTTC. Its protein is CASSLASRGGYEQYF.